This TCR beta chain was identified in a study of blood T cell repertoires in COVID-19. Produced via immunoSEQ multiplex PCR; TCRdb's table is partial and in-frame only. The top ten clones hold 2.5% to 3% of a sample with 280,000 or so clones, 89% of them seen once. The sample taken for sequencing was PBMCs or T cells enriched from blood (not recorded which). This sequence originates from a woman in her 50s who had been exposed to COVID-19.

The CDR3 coding sequence is TGTGCCATCAGCCGGGGACAGGGGATTGACAATGAGCAGTTCTTC. Its translation is CAISRGQGIDNEQFF. The gene calls are TRBV10-3 and TRBJ2-1; 10 positions agree with TRBD1. This CDR3 comprises 15 residues. The V gene end was trimmed by 6 bases and the J gene end by 5 bases; junction bases not matched to a gene: 7. The germline CDR1 and CDR2 sequences are ENHRY and SYGVKD.